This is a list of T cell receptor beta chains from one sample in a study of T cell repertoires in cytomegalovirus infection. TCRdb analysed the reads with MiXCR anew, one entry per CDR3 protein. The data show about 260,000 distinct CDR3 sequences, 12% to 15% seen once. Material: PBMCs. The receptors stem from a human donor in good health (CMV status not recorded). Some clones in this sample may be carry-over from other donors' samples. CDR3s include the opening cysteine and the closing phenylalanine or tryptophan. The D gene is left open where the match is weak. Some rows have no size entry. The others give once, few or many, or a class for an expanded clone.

CDR3: CASSYRTESGLVSTEAFF
DNA: TGTGCCAGCAGTTACCGGACTGAGTCGGGGCTGGTGAGCACTGAAGCTTTCTTT
J: TRBJ1-1
D: -
size: -
V: TRBV6-2/TRBV6-3

CDR3: CASARGGGSVRNIQYF
DNA: TGTGCCAGCGCCAGGGGGGGGGGTAGCGTCCGAAACATTCAGTACTTC
J: TRBJ2-4
D: -
size: -
V: TRBV25-1

CDR3: CASSKPGQGADGYTF
DNA: TGTGCCAGCAGCAAACCGGGACAGGGCGCCGATGGCTACACCTTC
J: TRBJ1-2
D: TRBD1
size: -
V: TRBV5-3

CDR3: CASSQAITQGNYGYTF
DNA: TGCGCCAGCAGCCAGGCCATTACCCAGGGTAACTATGGCTACACCTTC
J: TRBJ1-2
D: -
size: many
V: TRBV4-1

CDR3: CASSLGSGDTQYF
DNA: TGTGCCAGCAGCTTAGGGTCTGGGGATACGCAGTATTTT
J: TRBJ2-3
D: -
size: many
V: TRBV7-8

CDR3: CSVRAWGGEQYF
DNA: TGCAGCGTTCGGGCGTGGGGAGGCGAGCAGTACTTC
J: TRBJ2-7
D: -
size: -
V: TRBV29-1

CDR3: CASSYLDTRTDTQYF
DNA: TGTGCCAGCAGTTACTTGGACACCCGCACAGATACGCAGTATTTT
J: TRBJ2-3
D: -
size: -
V: TRBV6-2/TRBV6-3

CDR3: CASRLGTGNTEAFF
DNA: TGTGCCAGCAGACTTGGGACGGGAAACACTGAAGCTTTCTTT
J: TRBJ1-1
D: -
size: -
V: TRBV6-2/TRBV6-3

CDR3: CSVEDLKGARTEAFF
DNA: TGCAGCGTTGAAGATCTAAAGGGGGCGCGAACTGAAGCTTTCTTT
J: TRBJ1-1
D: TRBD1
size: -
V: TRBV29-1

CDR3: CASSFKTEAFF
DNA: TGTGCCAGCAGTTTTAAGACTGAAGCTTTCTTT
J: TRBJ1-1
D: -
size: many
V: TRBV12-3/TRBV12-4

CDR3: CASSLEEQTEAFF
DNA: TGTGCCAGCAGCTTAGAAGAGCAGACTGAAGCTTTCTTT
J: TRBJ1-1
D: -
size: many
V: TRBV7-3

CDR3: CASSQVGTGRHGYTF
DNA: TGCGCCAGCAGCCAAGTGGGGACAGGGAGACATGGCTACACCTTC
J: TRBJ1-2
D: TRBD1
size: many
V: TRBV4-1

CDR3: CASSPSGGGTGELFF
DNA: TGCGCCAGCAGCCCTAGCGGTGGGGGCACCGGGGAGCTGTTTTTT
J: TRBJ2-2
D: TRBD2
size: -
V: TRBV4-1

CDR3: CASQRGGTGELFF
DNA: TGTGCCAGCCAGAGGGGAGGGACCGGGGAGCTGTTTTTT
J: TRBJ2-2
D: TRBD2
size: -
V: TRBV7-3

CDR3: CASSLGAGGLFEQYF
DNA: TGTGCCAGCAGTTTAGGGGCGGGGGGCCTGTTCGAGCAGTACTTC
J: TRBJ2-7
D: TRBD2
size: many
V: TRBV12-3/TRBV12-4

CDR3: CATLGQANTGELFF
DNA: TGTGCCACCTTGGGGCAGGCGAACACCGGGGAGCTGTTTTTT
J: TRBJ2-2
D: -
size: few
V: TRBV2

CDR3: CSVAGSGRPDTQYF
DNA: TGCAGCGTTGCAGGTAGCGGGAGACCAGATACGCAGTATTTT
J: TRBJ2-3
D: TRBD2
size: many
V: TRBV29-1

CDR3: CSATGQTSYEQYF
DNA: TGCAGTGCGACTGGACAGACCTCCTACGAGCAGTACTTC
J: TRBJ2-7
D: -
size: -
V: TRBV20-1

CDR3: CASSWSGAGANVLTF
DNA: TGTGCCAGCAGTTGGTCGGGCGCTGGGGCCAACGTCCTGACTTTC
J: TRBJ2-6
D: -
size: few
V: TRBV12-3/TRBV12-4

CDR3: CAGGPGANVLTF
DNA: TGTGCCGGCGGGCCTGGGGCCAACGTCCTGACTTTC
J: TRBJ2-6
D: -
size: -
V: TRBV11-2

CDR3: CASRPDRYEQYF
DNA: TGTGCCAGCAGGCCGGACCGATACGAGCAGTACTTC
J: TRBJ2-7
D: -
size: few
V: TRBV28

CDR3: CASSLKTSGLGSQYF
DNA: TGTGCCAGCAGTTTAAAGACTAGCGGTCTCGGGTCCCAGTACTTC
J: TRBJ2-5
D: TRBD2
size: -
V: TRBV27